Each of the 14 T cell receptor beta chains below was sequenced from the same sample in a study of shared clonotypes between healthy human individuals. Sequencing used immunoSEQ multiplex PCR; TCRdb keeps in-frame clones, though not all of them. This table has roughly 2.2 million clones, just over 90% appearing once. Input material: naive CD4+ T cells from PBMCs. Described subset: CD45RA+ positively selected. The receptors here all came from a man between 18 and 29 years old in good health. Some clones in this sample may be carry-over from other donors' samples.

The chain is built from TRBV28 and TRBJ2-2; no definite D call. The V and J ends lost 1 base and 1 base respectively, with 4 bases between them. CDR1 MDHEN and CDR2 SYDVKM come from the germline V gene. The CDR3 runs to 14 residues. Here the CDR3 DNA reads TGTGCCAGCAGTTTATTCAGGAACACCGGGGAGCTGTTTTTT. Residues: CASSLFRNTGELFF. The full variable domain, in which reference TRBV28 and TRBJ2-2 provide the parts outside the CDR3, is DVKVTQSSRYLVKRTGEKVFLECVQDMDHENMFWYRQDPGLGLRLIYFSYDVKMKEKGDIPEGYSVSREKKERFSLILESASTNQTSMYLCASSLFRNTGELFFGEGSRLTVL.

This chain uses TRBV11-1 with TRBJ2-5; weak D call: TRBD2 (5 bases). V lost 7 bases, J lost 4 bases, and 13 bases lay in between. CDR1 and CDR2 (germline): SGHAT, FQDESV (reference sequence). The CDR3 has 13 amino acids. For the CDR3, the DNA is TGTGCCAGCACCCGATTGGCGGGAGAGACCCAGTACTTC. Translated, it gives CASTRLAGETQYF.

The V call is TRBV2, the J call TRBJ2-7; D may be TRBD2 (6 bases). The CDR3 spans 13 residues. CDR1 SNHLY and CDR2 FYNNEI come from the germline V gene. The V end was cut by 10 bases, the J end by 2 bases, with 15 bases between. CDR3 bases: TGTGCCACTCGGCGGAGGGGTACCTACGAGCAGTACTTC. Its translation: CATRRRGTYEQYF. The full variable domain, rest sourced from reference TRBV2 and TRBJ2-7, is EPEVTQTPSHQVTQMGQEVILRCVPISNHLYFYWYRQILGQKVEFLVSFYNNEISEKSEIFDDQFSVERPDGSNFTLKIRSTKLEDSAMYFCATRRRGTYEQYFGPGTRLTVT.

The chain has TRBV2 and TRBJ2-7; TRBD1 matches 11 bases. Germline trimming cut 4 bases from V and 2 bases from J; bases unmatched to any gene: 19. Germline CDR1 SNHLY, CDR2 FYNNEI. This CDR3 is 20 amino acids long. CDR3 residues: CASSGFPGTGGPFDTYEQYF. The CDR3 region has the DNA TGTGCCAGCAGTGGTTTCCCCGGGACAGGGGGTCCTTTTGACACCTACGAGCAGTACTTC.

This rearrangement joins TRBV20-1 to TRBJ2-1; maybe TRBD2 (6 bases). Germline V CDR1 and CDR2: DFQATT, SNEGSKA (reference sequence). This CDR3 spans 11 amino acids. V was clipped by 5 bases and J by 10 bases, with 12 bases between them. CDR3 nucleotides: TGCAGTGCTCCCGAAGGGAGGGAGCAGTTCTTC. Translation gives CSAPEGREQFF.

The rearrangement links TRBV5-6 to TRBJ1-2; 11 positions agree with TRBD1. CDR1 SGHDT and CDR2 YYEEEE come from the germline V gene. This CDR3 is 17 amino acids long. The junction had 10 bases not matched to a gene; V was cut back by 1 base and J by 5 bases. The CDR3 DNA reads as TGTGCCAGCAGCTTGACCCTTAAAGGACAGGGGGCTTATGGCTACACCTTC. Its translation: CASSLTLKGQGAYGYTF.

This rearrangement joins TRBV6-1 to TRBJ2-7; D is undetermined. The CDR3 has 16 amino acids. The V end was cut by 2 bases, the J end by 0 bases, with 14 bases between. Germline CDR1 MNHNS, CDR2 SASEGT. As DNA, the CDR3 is TGTGCCAGCAGTGAATTCGGTGGGCGGAACTCCTACGAGCAGTACTTC. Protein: CASSEFGGRNSYEQYF.

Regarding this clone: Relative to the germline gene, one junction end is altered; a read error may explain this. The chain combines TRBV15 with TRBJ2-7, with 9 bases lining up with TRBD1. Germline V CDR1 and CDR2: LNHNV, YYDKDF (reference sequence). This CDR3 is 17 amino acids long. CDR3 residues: CATGRDLGGQGSYEQYF. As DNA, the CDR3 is TGTGCCACCGGCAGAGATCTCGGGGGACAGGGCTCCTACGAGCAGTACTTC.

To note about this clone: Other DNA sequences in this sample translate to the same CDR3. In nucleotides, the CDR3 is TGTGCCAGCAGCCCCGGGACCGTGAACTATGGCTACACCTTC. It specifies CASSPGTVNYGYTF. The chain couples TRBV28 to TRBJ1-2, with a tentative D call TRBD1 (5 bases). The V gene's germline CDR1 is MDHEN and CDR2 SYDVKM. The CDR3 loop spans 14 amino acids. Trimming left V 6 bases short and J 2 bases short, with 13 bases between.

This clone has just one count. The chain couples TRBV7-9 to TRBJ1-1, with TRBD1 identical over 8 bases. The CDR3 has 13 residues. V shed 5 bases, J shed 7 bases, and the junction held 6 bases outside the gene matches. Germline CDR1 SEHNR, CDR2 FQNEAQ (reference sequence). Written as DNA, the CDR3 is TGTGCCAGCAGCGTATACAGGGGGAGTGAAGCTTTCTTT. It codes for CASSVYRGSEAFF.

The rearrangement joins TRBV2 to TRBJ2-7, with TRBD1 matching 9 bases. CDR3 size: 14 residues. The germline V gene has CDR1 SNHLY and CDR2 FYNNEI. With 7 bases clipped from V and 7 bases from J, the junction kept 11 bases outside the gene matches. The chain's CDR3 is CASKGRTGDGEQYF. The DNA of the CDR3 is TGTGCCAGCAAGGGTAGGACAGGGGATGGGGAGCAGTACTTC.

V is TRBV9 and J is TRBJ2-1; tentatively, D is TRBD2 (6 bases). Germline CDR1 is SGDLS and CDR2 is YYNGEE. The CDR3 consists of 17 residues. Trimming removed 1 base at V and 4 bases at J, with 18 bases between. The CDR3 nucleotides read TGTGCCAGCAGCGTACTCCCCAGCAGAGGAGGGTACAATGAGCAGTTCTTC. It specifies CASSVLPSRGGYNEQFF.

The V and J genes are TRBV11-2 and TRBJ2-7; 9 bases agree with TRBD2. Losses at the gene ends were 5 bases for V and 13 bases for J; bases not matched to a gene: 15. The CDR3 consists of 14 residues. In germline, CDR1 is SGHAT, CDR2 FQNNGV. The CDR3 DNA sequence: TGTGCCAGCAGCGTTCCCGCGGGGGGGGAGGTTAAATACTTC. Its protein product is CASSVPAGGEVKYF.

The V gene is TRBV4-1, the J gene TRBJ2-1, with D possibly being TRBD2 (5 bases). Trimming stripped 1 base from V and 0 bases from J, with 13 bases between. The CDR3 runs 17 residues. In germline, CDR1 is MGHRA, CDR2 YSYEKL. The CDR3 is CASSQVSADHSYNEQFF. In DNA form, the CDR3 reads TGCGCCAGCAGCCAAGTTTCAGCGGACCACTCCTACAATGAGCAGTTCTTC.